This T cell receptor beta chain was retrieved from a study of blood T cell repertoires in COVID-19. About the research overall: T cells, B-cell-depleted T cells, or PBMCs supplied cDNA or gDNA.

Method: immunoSEQ multiplex PCR; TCRdb's copy keeps in-frame clones and lacks some. The data show approximately 270,000 clones, with roughly 91% seen just once and approximately 0.84% held by the top ten. Germline V gene data show CDR1 as SQVTM and CDR2 as ANQGSEA. The ends lost 4 bases at V and 2 bases at J; junction bases unmatched: 10. The CDR3 consists of 15 residues. The sample was peripheral blood. The chain has TRBV29-1 and TRBJ1-2, with 7 bases aligning to TRBD1. The sequence derives from a man aged 25-45 years with acute or convalescent COVID-19. In DNA form, the CDR3 reads TGCAGCGTTGGACGATCGGGGACAGACAACTATGGCTACACCTTC. This gives the protein CSVGRSGTDNYGYTF.